A single sample is the source of the 30 T cell receptor beta chains below, sequenced in a study of T cell responses to AZD1222 COVID-19 vaccine. Assay: immunoSEQ multiplex PCR; the TCRdb copy retains only in-frame clones and omits some. The table lists over 110,000 clones, about nine tenths of them singletons. Source: peripheral blood, taken 28 days after the second AZD1222 dose. All receptors come from an adult who received the AZD1222 COVID-19 vaccine.

The J gene is TRBJ2-5, the V gene TRBV15; the D gene could be TRBD1 or TRBD2 (6 bases each). CDR1 and CDR2 from the germline V gene are LNHNV and YYDKDF (reference sequence). Deletions cut 0 bases from V and 5 bases from J, with 16 bases between. The CDR3 totals 16 residues. The CDR3 reads CATSRDRGGSAETQYF. As DNA, the CDR3 is TGTGCCACCAGCAGAGATAGAGGGGGGAGTGCGGAGACCCAGTACTTC.

The chain carries TRBV11-2 and TRBJ1-5; 7 bases match TRBD1. Per germline, CDR1 SGHAT and CDR2 FQNNGV. The CDR3 length is 14 residues. J was trimmed by 7 bases and V by 6 bases; bases with no gene match: 9. The CDR3 reads CASSRQGPWQPQHF. The CDR3 bases are TGTGCCAGCAGTCGACAGGGCCCGTGGCAGCCCCAGCATTTT.

This chain uses TRBV11-2 with TRBJ2-7; D not resolved. Germline V gene lookup returns CDR1 SGHAT and CDR2 FQNNGV. V was clipped by 5 bases and J by 2 bases, with 16 bases between them. The CDR3 consists of 15 residues. In DNA, the CDR3 is TGTGCCAGCAGCCCAAGCTTTTTGGGTGCCTACGAGCAGTACTTC. It yields the protein CASSPSFLGAYEQYF.

CDR3 nucleotide sequence: TGTGCCAGCAGTTATTCGCCGGCGGGAGACAATGAGCAGTTCTTC. Residues: CASSYSPAGDNEQFF. V is TRBV6-2 or TRBV6-3 and J is TRBJ2-1; 7 bases match TRBD2. The J segment lost 5 bases and the V segment lost 3 bases, leaving 7 bases of the junction unmatched. Germline V gene data show CDR1 as MNHEY and CDR2 as SVGEGT. The CDR3 has 15 residues.

The rearrangement joins TRBV4-3 to TRBJ2-3; possible D gene TRBD1, 5 bases. Per germline, CDR1 LGHNA and CDR2 YSLEER. CDR3 size: 15 residues. Between the trimmed V and J ends, which lost 4 bases and 3 bases, there was a span of 14 bases. The CDR3 here is CASSRSGASTDTQYF. The CDR3 DNA reads TGCGCCAGCAGCCGGTCTGGGGCTAGTACAGATACGCAGTATTTT.

CDR3 protein: CSARKGGSTDTQYF. In DNA form, the CDR3 reads TGCAGCGCCCGAAAGGGAGGTAGCACAGATACGCAGTATTTT. The chain has TRBV29-1 and TRBJ2-3; tentative D call: TRBD2 (6 bases). This CDR3 has 14 residues. Germline assignment: CDR1 SQVTM and CDR2 ANQGSEA. V dropped 7 bases and J dropped 0 bases, with 14 bases sitting between them.

This chain uses TRBV10-3 with TRBJ2-3; 9 positions agree with TRBD1. V gave up 5 bases and J gave up 3 bases; unmatched junction bases: 9. The germline V gene encodes CDR1 ENHRY and CDR2 SYGVKD. This CDR3 region has 16 residues. In DNA, the CDR3 is TGTGCCATCAGTTCTACAGGGGGCGTCGGTACAGATACGCAGTATTTT. It is translated as CAISSTGGVGTDTQYF.

The rearrangement links TRBV4-1 to TRBJ1-3, with 7 bases lining up with TRBD1. The CDR3 extends over 15 amino acids. In germline, CDR1 is MGHRA, CDR2 YSYEKL. The V gene end was trimmed by 6 bases and the J gene end by 0 bases; junction bases not matched to a gene: 5. The CDR3 protein is CASSLAGGSGNTIYF. For the CDR3, the DNA is TGCGCCAGCAGTCTCGCAGGGGGCTCTGGAAACACCATATATTTT.

The gene calls are TRBV4-3 and TRBJ1-5; no clear D. The CDR3 is 13 residues long. The V end was cut by 0 bases, the J end by 7 bases, with 7 bases between. Germline V gene sequence: CDR1 LGHNA, CDR2 YSLEER. CDR3 sequence: CASSQEVGQPQHF. The CDR3 DNA reads as TGCGCCAGCAGCCAAGAGGTAGGACAGCCCCAGCATTTT.

The J gene is TRBJ2-1, the V gene TRBV19, with 9 bases aligning to TRBD1. This CDR3 contains 13 residues. Germline lookup yields CDR1 LNHDA and CDR2 SQIVND (reference sequence). V gave up 5 bases and J gave up 10 bases; unmatched junction bases: 6. The CDR3 DNA reads TGTGCCAGTAGTGCGGGACAGGGACCGGAGCAGTTCTTC. Its translation: CASSAGQGPEQFF.

This sequence joins TRBV5-4 and TRBJ1-6; weak D call: TRBD1 (6 bases). Germline CDR1 SGHNT, CDR2 YYREEE (reference sequence). Trimming cost V 6 bases and J 8 bases, with 18 bases left between them. The CDR3 covers 15 residues. CDR3 amino acids: CASNSKDRIDSPLHF. The DNA of the CDR3 is TGTGCCAGCAATTCTAAGGACAGAATTGATTCACCCCTCCACTTT.

The chain uses TRBV24-1 and TRBJ2-1, with a tentative D call TRBD2 (5 bases). The CDR3 spans 14 residues. CDR1 and CDR2 from the germline V gene are KGHDR and SFDVKD. V gave up 4 bases and J gave up 2 bases, with 8 bases separating them. CDR3 in amino acids: CATSEPGTYNEQFF. The CDR3 bases are TGTGCCACCAGTGAGCCCGGGACCTACAATGAGCAGTTCTTC.

This chain uses TRBV12-3 or TRBV12-4 with TRBJ2-2, with D perhaps TRBD1 (6 bases). Deletions cut 7 bases from V and 8 bases from J, with 14 bases between. The CDR3 loop spans 13 amino acids. The CDR3 is CASTSTGRGELFF. The CDR3 nucleotides read TGTGCCAGCACCTCGACAGGACGGGGGGAGCTGTTTTTT.

V is TRBV7-2 and J is TRBJ2-5; D is ambiguous. Germline V CDR1 and CDR2: SGHTA, FQGNSA. The CDR3 runs to 13 residues. With 1 base removed from V and 1 base from J, the gap between germline ends came to 4 bases. The CDR3 here is CASSLDSQETQYF. DNA of the CDR3: TGTGCCAGCAGCTTAGACAGCCAAGAGACCCAGTACTTC.

A remark on this clone: Its ends do not fully match the called genes, so a read error is possible. V usage is TRBV4-2 and J usage is TRBJ2-2, with D possibly called TRBD1 or TRBD2 (6 bases each). CDR3 size: 19 residues. The germline CDR1 and CDR2 sequences are LGHNA and YNFKEQ. The CDR3 is CASSQEGSGAFPNTGELFF. CDR3 DNA: TGTGCCAGCAGCCAAGAGGGATCGGGGGCTTTCCCGAATACCGGGGAGCTGTTTTTT.

V is TRBV27 and J is TRBJ1-2, with a tentative D call TRBD1 (5 bases). Trimming shortened V by 4 bases and J by 3 bases, and 15 bases separated the two germline ends. This CDR3 is built from 15 residues. Germline-derived CDR1 and CDR2 are MNHEY and SMNVEV (reference sequence). The CDR3 DNA follows: TGTGCCAGCAGTTCAGCCGGGACGGCCTACTATGGCTACACCTTC. Its protein is CASSSAGTAYYGYTF.

V usage is TRBV18 and J usage is TRBJ2-1; no clear D. This CDR3 has 12 amino acids. Looked up from germline, CDR1 is KGHSH and CDR2 is LQKENI. The V end lost 2 bases, the J end lost 4 bases, and 3 bases lay between the germline ends. Here the CDR3 DNA reads TGTGCCAGCTCACCAGCTTACAATGAGCAGTTCTTC. It translates to CASSPAYNEQFF.

The chain uses TRBV7-9 and TRBJ1-2; 9 nucleotides line up with TRBD1. The CDR3 is 15 residues long. Per germline, CDR1 SEHNR and CDR2 FQNEAQ (reference sequence). V shed 3 bases and J 4 bases; nucleotides not matched to a gene: 6. The CDR3 DNA follows: TGTGCCAGCAGCTTTCCGGGACAGGGAGGCTATGGCTACACCTTC. It specifies CASSFPGQGGYGYTF.

V usage is TRBV5-1 and J usage is TRBJ2-5, with 7 bases that match TRBD2. Germline values: CDR1 SGHRS, CDR2 YFSETQ. The trim removed 4 bases at V and 4 bases at J, leaving 10 bases unmatched. The CDR3 covers 15 residues. The CDR3 reads CASSGGTISGETQYF. The CDR3 nucleotides read TGCGCCAGCAGCGGGGGGACTATTTCTGGAGAGACCCAGTACTTC.

This rearrangement joins TRBV6-5 to TRBJ1-4, with 8 bases matching TRBD1. The CDR3 loop spans 14 amino acids. V dropped 8 bases and J dropped 8; count of bases not matched to a gene: 10. Germline CDR1 and CDR2: MNHEY and SVGAGI. The CDR3 is CASWTGSAGEKLFF. The CDR3 bases are TGTGCCAGCTGGACAGGGTCGGCGGGAGAAAAACTGTTTTTT.

The chain couples TRBV27 to TRBJ1-3; D gene uncertain. Germline lookup yields CDR1 MNHEY and CDR2 SMNVEV (reference sequence). The CDR3 contains 13 residues. Trimming took 3 bases from V and 1 from J, leaving 4 bases between them. Written as DNA, the CDR3 is TGTGCCAGCAGTTTCAGGTCTGGAAACACCATATATTTT. This translates into CASSFRSGNTIYF.

The chain couples TRBV29-1 to TRBJ2-5, with D perhaps matching TRBD2 (5 bases). V shed 4 bases and J shed 5 bases, with 20 bases lying between them. This CDR3 has 15 residues. Per the germline V gene, CDR1 is SQVTM and CDR2 is ANQGSEA. The CDR3 loop is CSVVTLLEGRETQYF. For the CDR3, the DNA is TGCAGCGTTGTGACGCTCCTAGAGGGCCGGGAGACCCAGTACTTC.

The gene calls are TRBV7-8 and TRBJ2-3; 8 nucleotides agree with TRBD1. V shed 5 bases and J 4 bases; nucleotides not matched to a gene: 17. The CDR3 is made up of 18 amino acids. From germline, CDR1 is SGHVS and CDR2 FQNEAQ. CDR3 region: CASSDRFQGASWADTQYF. CDR3 DNA: TGTGCCAGCAGCGACAGATTTCAGGGGGCTTCGTGGGCAGATACGCAGTATTTT.

The genes are TRBV3-1 (or the pseudogene TRBV3-2) and TRBJ1-2, with D unclear. This CDR3 contains 13 residues. Germline CDR1 LGHDT, CDR2 YNNKEL (reference sequence). Trimming stripped 0 bases from V and 5 bases from J, with 7 bases between. CDR3 bases: TGTGCCAGCAGCCAAGAACACATTTATGGCTACACCTTC. Its translation is CASSQEHIYGYTF.

The V gene is TRBV27, the J gene TRBJ1-1; D unresolved. Trimming pared 4 bases from V and 0 bases from J, leaving 6 bases between. Germline CDR1 MNHEY, CDR2 SMNVEV (reference sequence). CDR3 size: 13 residues. DNA for the CDR3: TGTGCCAGCAGTTCCAGAATGAACACTGAAGCTTTCTTT. It codes for CASSSRMNTEAFF.

The chain has TRBV6-5 and TRBJ2-5, with D maybe TRBD2 (5 bases). V lost 6 bases to trimming and J lost 1 base, with 15 bases between them. CDR1 and CDR2 (germline): MNHEY, SVGAGI. The CDR3 spans 15 residues. CDR3 sequence reads: CASSTLGAAQETQYF. In DNA, the CDR3 is TGTGCCAGCAGCACCCTCGGAGCGGCCCAAGAGACCCAGTACTTC.

CDR3 DNA: TGCGCCAGCAGCTTGTTTGCAACTAATGAAAAACTGTTTTTT. This translates into CASSLFATNEKLFF. This chain links TRBV5-1 with TRBJ1-4; no clear D. The germline gives CDR1 SGHRS, CDR2 YFSETQ. Trimming took off 1 base at V and 0 bases at J, with 4 bases between the two ends. CDR3 length: 14 amino acids.

This chain uses TRBV27 with TRBJ1-2; D not certain. The CDR3 loop spans 14 amino acids. Germline V CDR1 and CDR2: MNHEY, SMNVEV (reference sequence). With 2 bases removed from V and 0 bases from J, the gap between germline ends came to 7 bases. CDR3 nucleotides: TGTGCCAGCAGTTTAGCGGGGACTAACTATGGCTACACCTTC. This translates into CASSLAGTNYGYTF.

The chain recombines TRBV19 with TRBJ1-5; 7 bases align to TRBD1. The CDR3 has 15 residues. Trimming cost V 1 base and J 6 bases; bases outside gene matches: 6. The germline CDR1 and CDR2 sequences are LNHDA and SQIVND (reference sequence). The CDR3 is CASSIAGGQSQPQHF. The CDR3 DNA follows: TGTGCCAGTAGTATAGCGGGGGGACAGAGTCAGCCCCAGCATTTT.

This clone is a singleton in its sample. This CDR3 reads CASSYSPGTGSEKLFF. CDR3 coding DNA: TGTGCCAGCAGTTACTCTCCCGGGACAGGGAGTGAAAAACTGTTTTTT. V gene TRBV6-5 combines with J gene TRBJ1-4; 9 positions agree with TRBD1. The V gene's germline CDR1 is MNHEY and CDR2 SVGAGI. This CDR3 is 16 amino acids long. V was pared by 0 bases and J by 7 bases, with 6 bases of the junction left unmatched.